The rows below give T cell receptor beta chains drawn from one sample of a study of blood T cell repertoires in COVID-19. Measured with immunoSEQ multiplex PCR; TCRdb has only the in-frame clones, and not every one. The profile shows about 92,000 clones, 80% of them singletons. Sample: peripheral blood. All receptors derive from a man aged 45-65 years who had recovered from COVID-19. Each CDR3 is given with its conserved first and last residue. The order of the fields is clone size, V gene, D gene, J gene, CDR3 DNA, CDR3 protein. A D gene is named only where the DNA matches it firmly. Not all rows give a size; the values are once, few, many and, for expanded clones, a class.

size: NA
V: TRBV7-9
D: TRBD1
J: TRBJ1-1
DNA: TGTGCCAGCAGCGTCCCGGGACAGGGGACTGAAGCTTTCTTT
CDR3: CASSVPGQGTEAFF

size: NA
V: TRBV28
D: NA
J: TRBJ2-3
DNA: TGTGCCAGCAGTTTATGGCAGGGAGGAGATACGCAGTATTTT
CDR3: CASSLWQGGDTQYF

size: NA
V: TRBV7-2
D: NA
J: TRBJ1-3
DNA: TGTGCCAGCAGCTTAGGGCTCGGCAGGTCCTATTTT
CDR3: CASSLGLGRSYF

size: NA
V: TRBV7-8
D: NA
J: TRBJ2-1
DNA: TGTGCCAGCAGCTTCTCTAGCGCTTCCTACAATGAGCAGTTCTTC
CDR3: CASSFSSASYNEQFF

size: NA
V: TRBV6-5
D: TRBD1
J: TRBJ2-7
DNA: TGTGCCAGCAGAGGACAGGCCTACGAGCAGTACTTC
CDR3: CASRGQAYEQYF

size: NA
V: TRBV19
D: NA
J: TRBJ1-3
DNA: TGTGCCAGTAGTATCCCAGGGTCAGGAAACACCATATATTTT
CDR3: CASSIPGSGNTIYF

size: few
V: TRBV5-1
D: NA
J: TRBJ1-1
DNA: TGCGCCAGCAGCTTGGATCCGCTTAGGAACACTGAAGCTTTCTTT
CDR3: CASSLDPLRNTEAFF

size: NA
V: TRBV6-5
D: NA
J: TRBJ1-2
DNA: TGTGCCAGCAGTTACTCCGGGAACTATGGCTACACCTTC
CDR3: CASSYSGNYGYTF

size: NA
V: TRBV14
D: NA
J: TRBJ2-7
DNA: TGTGCCAGCAGCCAAGATCAGGGCCACGAGCAGTACTTC
CDR3: CASSQDQGHEQYF

size: NA
V: TRBV7-2
D: TRBD1
J: TRBJ2-3
DNA: TGTGCCAGCAGCTTCTTCTACAGGGGTGACAGGGGCACAGATACGCAGTATTTT
CDR3: CASSFFYRGDRGTDTQYF

size: NA
V: TRBV18
D: NA
J: TRBJ2-7
DNA: TGTGCCAGCTCTACCAATCACGGGAGCTCCTACGAGCAGTACTTC
CDR3: CASSTNHGSSYEQYF

size: once
V: TRBV7-9
D: NA
J: TRBJ1-1
DNA: TGTGCCAGCAGCTTAGATGCAGGGATGAACACTGAAGCTTTCTTT
CDR3: CASSLDAGMNTEAFF

size: NA
V: TRBV6-5
D: TRBD1
J: TRBJ1-6
DNA: TGTGCCAGCAGTAGGGGACAGGGGGGTTCACCCCTCCACTTT
CDR3: CASSRGQGGSPLHF

size: few
V: TRBV7-9
D: NA
J: TRBJ1-5
DNA: TGTGCCAGCACGGCAGGGGATGGCAATCAGCCCCAGCATTTT
CDR3: CASTAGDGNQPQHF

size: NA
V: TRBV11-2
D: NA
J: TRBJ2-2
DNA: TGTGCCAGCAGCTCTCTTGGGGGCCTCACCGGGGAGCTGTTTTTT
CDR3: CASSSLGGLTGELFF

size: NA
V: TRBV5-1
D: NA
J: TRBJ1-1
DNA: TGCGCCAGCAGCTTTGAACCCCAAATCTCTAGCGGCGGTCTCAATGAAGCTTTCTTT
CDR3: CASSFEPQISSGGLNEAFF

size: few
V: TRBV10-3
D: NA
J: TRBJ1-3
DNA: TGTGCCACCCGAGACAGGAGCTCTGGAAACACCATATATTTT
CDR3: CATRDRSSGNTIYF

size: many
V: TRBV5-1
D: NA
J: TRBJ1-2
DNA: TGCGCCAGCAGCTTGCGGGGAGACTATGGCTACACCTTC
CDR3: CASSLRGDYGYTF

size: NA
V: TRBV5-4
D: TRBD2
J: TRBJ2-7
DNA: TGTGCCAGCAGCTTGGGCGGGGGGGACTACGAGCAGTACTTC
CDR3: CASSLGGGDYEQYF

size: NA
V: TRBV6-5
D: NA
J: TRBJ1-4
DNA: TGTGCCAGCCAGGGCTCAACTAATGAAAAACTGTTTTTT
CDR3: CASQGSTNEKLFF

size: few
V: TRBV19
D: NA
J: TRBJ1-2
DNA: TGTGCCAGTAGTATTCCCGGCGGTTCTAACTATGGCTACACCTTC
CDR3: CASSIPGGSNYGYTF

size: NA
V: TRBV5-1
D: TRBD1
J: TRBJ2-1
DNA: TGCGCCAGCAGCGTCGGGACAGGGGGCGCGGGGTCCTACAATGAGCAGTTCTTC
CDR3: CASSVGTGGAGSYNEQFF

size: NA
V: TRBV12-3/TRBV12-4
D: NA
J: TRBJ1-2
DNA: TGTGCCAGCAGCACGCGGGATGCTGGCTACACCTTC
CDR3: CASSTRDAGYTF

size: NA
V: TRBV6-5
D: TRBD1
J: TRBJ1-5
DNA: TGTGCCAGCAGCCTTCCAGGGGGAAATCAGCCCCAGCATTTT
CDR3: CASSLPGGNQPQHF

size: NA
V: TRBV11-2
D: NA
J: TRBJ2-7
DNA: TGTGCCAGCAGCGCTTGGGGGGGCGGGCAGTACTTC
CDR3: CASSAWGGGQYF

size: NA
V: TRBV7-2
D: NA
J: TRBJ2-7
DNA: TGTGCCAGCAGCTTAGCGTTGGCGTCAAGCGGGGAGCAGTACTTC
CDR3: CASSLALASSGEQYF

size: NA
V: TRBV5-1
D: NA
J: TRBJ2-7
DNA: TGCGCCAGCAGCTTGACGGGTTCCCACGAGCAGTACTTC
CDR3: CASSLTGSHEQYF

size: NA
V: TRBV29-1
D: TRBD1
J: TRBJ1-4
DNA: TGCAGCGTTGGGGGACAGGGGATGGCTAATGAAAAACTGTTTTTT
CDR3: CSVGGQGMANEKLFF

size: few
V: TRBV18
D: NA
J: TRBJ2-5
DNA: TGTGCCAGCTCACTATTCCAAGAGACCCAGTACTTC
CDR3: CASSLFQETQYF

size: once
V: TRBV18
D: NA
J: TRBJ2-3
DNA: TGTGCCAGCTCACCGACACATGGGGCGGATACGCAGTATTTT
CDR3: CASSPTHGADTQYF

size: NA
V: TRBV10-2
D: NA
J: TRBJ2-3
DNA: TGCGCCAGCAAACCTGAACTTGGCACAGATACGCAGTATTTT
CDR3: CASKPELGTDTQYF

size: NA
V: TRBV5-1
D: NA
J: TRBJ2-6
DNA: TGCGCCAGCAGCTTGGCCGTACTCCCTGGGGCCAACGTCCTGACTTTC
CDR3: CASSLAVLPGANVLTF

size: NA
V: TRBV9
D: TRBD1
J: TRBJ2-2
DNA: TGTGCCAGCAGCGTTACCCAGGGGGCCGGCACCGGGGAGCTGTTTTTT
CDR3: CASSVTQGAGTGELFF

size: NA
V: TRBV24-1
D: TRBD1
J: TRBJ2-2
DNA: TGTGCCACCTCCGGATCAGGGGGCTTCGGGGAGCTGTTTTTT
CDR3: CATSGSGGFGELFF

size: few
V: TRBV4-1
D: TRBD1
J: TRBJ1-3
DNA: TGCGCCAGCAGCCAAGAATGGACAGGATCTGGAAACACCATATATTTT
CDR3: CASSQEWTGSGNTIYF

size: NA
V: TRBV19
D: NA
J: TRBJ1-2
DNA: TGTGCCAGTAGTATATGGGGCTCTGGTGGAGGCTACACCTTC
CDR3: CASSIWGSGGGYTF